The sequence of this T cell receptor beta chain was determined in a study of blood T cell repertoires in COVID-19. Study as a whole: Samples of COVID-19 (acute and convalescent) were obtained from the United States, Italy and Spain. T cells, B-cell-depleted T cells, or PBMCs provided the cDNA or gDNA that served as material.

V dropped 2 bases and J dropped 1 base, with 8 bases sitting between them. This CDR3 contains 14 residues. CDR1 and CDR2 (germline): ENHRY, SYGVKD. In the original analysis: Amplified reference gene primers provided the basis for estimating nucleated cell counts. This table comes from immunoSEQ multiplex PCR, and its TCRdb copy is limited to in-frame clones, with some not included. The V and J calls and clone size are taken from that table; D and trimming were inferred from the DNA. The table has some 130,000 clones, 60% to 80% seen once. The sequencing sample was made of peripheral blood. This receptor was obtained from a woman in her 70s with acute or convalescent COVID-19. This chain joins TRBV10-3 and TRBJ1-1, with D tentatively TRBD1 (6 bases). The CDR3 loop reads CAISERGQNTEAFF. CDR3 bases: TGTGCCATCAGTGAGAGGGGACAGAACACTGAAGCTTTCTTT.